This T cell receptor beta chain was sequenced during a study of PD-1 blockade in classical Hodgkin lymphoma. Broader study findings: Newly diagnosed patients were said to have less baseline TCR diversity than healthy donors did. Why the repertoires differ is still unclear, perhaps disease activity or prior therapy.

In the case of this clone: Its cognate antigen is unknown.

J lost 4 bases, V lost 7 bases, and 7 bases had no gene match. The length of the CDR3 is 14 residues. Germline V gene sequence: CDR1 SGHRS, CDR2 YFSETQ. Produced via immunoSEQ multiplex PCR; TCRdb's table is partial and in-frame only. Seen here are around 16,000 clones, 80% to 95% observed once, and the top ten hold about 0.5%. Indicated time point: newly diagnosed, previously untreated cHL patient sample. Using magnetic negative selection, the CD4+ T cells were separated out of thawed PBMCs. PBMCs representing newly diagnosed, untreated classical Hodgkin lymphoma functioned as the comparison. Source material: CD4+ T cells from blood. The rearrangement joins TRBV5-1 to TRBJ2-3, with 9 bases matching TRBD2. The receptor was derived from a human donor with classical Hodgkin lymphoma. The CDR3 sequence: CASGVAGAPDTQYF. The CDR3 DNA reads TGCGCCAGCGGGGTAGCGGGAGCCCCAGATACGCAGTATTTT.